Listed here are 29 T cell receptor beta chains from one sample, sequenced in a study of blood T cell repertoires in COVID-19. Assay: immunoSEQ multiplex PCR; the TCRdb copy retains only in-frame clones and omits some. The sample has roughly 84,000 clones, approximately 71% seen once. The source material was peripheral blood. The source of these receptors is a woman in her fifties or sixties with acute or convalescent COVID-19.

The table lists this clone with a count of one. The CDR3 sequence is CASSQDVWGETYEQYF. For the CDR3, the DNA is TGTGCCAGCAGCCAAGATGTGTGGGGGGAGACCTACGAGCAGTACTTC. The chain has TRBV4-2 and TRBJ2-7; maybe TRBD2 (6 bases). V lost 0 bases to trimming and J lost 2 bases, with 14 bases between them. Looked up from germline, CDR1 is LGHNA and CDR2 is YNFKEQ. The CDR3 is 16 amino acids.

The chain uses TRBV27 and TRBJ1-2; TRBD1 agrees at 7 bases. Germline V gives CDR1 MNHEY, CDR2 SMNVEV (reference sequence). Losses at the gene ends were 5 bases for V and 6 bases for J; bases not matched to a gene: 6. The CDR3 has 13 residues. CDR3 sequence: CASSRQGTNGYTF. The CDR3, as DNA: TGTGCCAGCAGTAGACAGGGAACTAATGGCTACACCTTC.

This clone occurred once. This chain links TRBV4-2 with TRBJ2-7; 12 bases map to TRBD1. This CDR3 has 17 residues. Germline assignment: CDR1 LGHNA and CDR2 YNFKEQ. Trimming removed 0 bases from V and 6 bases from J; junction bases left unmatched: 9. CDR3 residues: CASSQDGSGTGGGEQYF. CDR3 sequence (DNA): TGTGCCAGCAGCCAAGATGGGTCCGGGACAGGGGGCGGCGAGCAGTACTTC.

The chain uses TRBV12-3 or TRBV12-4 and TRBJ2-7; 7 bases are a match to TRBD1. The CDR3 totals 12 residues. V was pared by 6 bases and J by 7 bases, with 6 bases of the junction left unmatched. CDR3 coding DNA: TGTGCCAGCAGGCTAGGACAGGTTGAGCAGTACTTC. Translated: CASRLGQVEQYF.

The genes are TRBV7-9 and TRBJ2-3, with a weak D call TRBD1 (5 bases). Trimming left V 10 bases short and J 3 bases short, with 23 bases between. Per the germline V gene, CDR1 is SEHNR and CDR2 is FQNEAQ (reference sequence). This CDR3 region has 16 residues. The DNA for the CDR3 is TGTGCCATCCAAGTACCTATAGGGGCCCCTACAGATACGCAGTATTTT. It codes for CAIQVPIGAPTDTQYF.

This chain uses TRBV7-9 with TRBJ2-7, with a possible D match to TRBD2 (5 bases). V lost 0 bases and J 4 bases, leaving 7 bases between the germline ends. The CDR3 sequence is 13 residues long. Per germline, CDR1 SEHNR and CDR2 FQNEAQ (reference sequence). CDR3 bases: TGTGCCAGCAGCTTAGCCGGCGGGTACGAGCAGTACTTC. Protein sequence: CASSLAGGYEQYF.

On this clone: Given a much more abundant clone one base away, this may be a read error. Other DNA sequences of this sample code for an identical CDR3. The chain uses TRBV11-1 and TRBJ2-5; TRBD2 is a possible D gene (5 bases). CDR1 and CDR2 from the germline V gene are SGHAT and FQDESV (reference sequence). The CDR3 totals 15 residues. CDR3: CASSFNGESPETQYF. CDR3 coding DNA: TGTGCCAGCAGCTTTAACGGGGAATCACCAGAGACTCAGTACTTC.

This rearrangement joins TRBV25-1 to TRBJ1-6; D gene uncertain. The V end was cut by 7 bases, the J end by 2 bases, with 6 bases between. Germline V gene sequence: CDR1 MGHDK, CDR2 SYGVNS. This CDR3 region has 13 residues. CDR3 protein: CASTEAYNSPLHF. The CDR3 DNA is TGTGCCAGCACGGAGGCCTATAATTCACCCCTCCACTTT.

The chain employs TRBV19 and TRBJ1-6; TRBD1 aligns across 10 bases. Germline V CDR1 and CDR2: LNHDA, SQIVND (reference sequence). CDR3 size: 13 residues. Unmatched junction bases numbered 8, after V lost 9 bases and J lost 12 bases. This chain's CDR3 is CASNDRGHGPLHF. As DNA, the CDR3 is TGTGCCAGCAACGACAGGGGGCATGGACCCCTCCACTTT.

There are a few counts of this clone. The rearrangement links TRBV14 to TRBJ2-2; no definite D call. This CDR3 is 14 amino acids long. Germline CDR1 and CDR2: SGHDN and FVKESK. Deletions cut 1 base from V and 2 bases from J, with 5 bases between. The CDR3 spells CASSQARNTGELFF. The CDR3 DNA is TGTGCCAGCAGCCAAGCTAGAAACACCGGGGAGCTGTTTTTT.

The V call is TRBV5-6, the J call TRBJ1-1; no reliable D call. Germline values: CDR1 SGHDT, CDR2 YYEEEE. Trimming took off 2 bases at V and 6 bases at J, with 14 bases between the two ends. The CDR3 totals 14 residues. The DNA for the CDR3 is TGTGCCAGCAGCTTATCTTCCGTACATGCTGAAGCTTTCTTT. Translation: CASSLSSVHAEAFF.

This chain uses TRBV19 with TRBJ1-6; 9 nucleotides agree with TRBD1. V shed 5 bases, J shed 9 bases, and the junction held 11 bases outside the gene matches. Germline CDR1 LNHDA, CDR2 SQIVND (reference sequence). CDR3 length: 16 amino acids. CDR3 bases: TGTGCCAGTAGTCCAACGGACAGGGGTGTTTTTTCACCCCTCCACTTT. Its translation is CASSPTDRGVFSPLHF.

The gene calls are TRBV7-9 and TRBJ1-5; 11 nucleotides agree with TRBD1. V shed 4 bases, J shed 1 base, and the junction held 3 bases outside the gene matches. Germline lookup yields CDR1 SEHNR and CDR2 FQNEAQ (reference sequence). The CDR3 totals 16 residues. The CDR3 loop reads CASSYGTGGSNQPQHF. CDR3 nucleotide sequence: TGTGCCAGCAGCTATGGGACAGGGGGGAGCAATCAGCCCCAGCATTTT.

The chain uses TRBV7-2 and TRBJ2-2, with 10 bases lining up with TRBD2. V was clipped by 4 bases and J by 4 bases; unmatched bases: 3. The CDR3 spans 15 residues. Germline V gene sequence: CDR1 SGHTA, CDR2 FQGNSA. The CDR3 sequence is CASSSGLASTGELFF. CDR3 nucleotide sequence: TGTGCCAGCAGCTCGGGACTAGCGAGCACCGGGGAGCTGTTTTTT.

This chain joins TRBV7-9 and TRBJ1-2; D remains unclear. The CDR3 runs 14 residues. CDR1 is SEHNR, CDR2 FQNEAQ, per germline (reference sequence). Trimming pared 4 bases from V and 2 bases from J, leaving 11 bases between. The CDR3 loop reads CASSSPQSNYGYTF. The DNA for the CDR3 is TGTGCCAGCAGCTCTCCCCAGTCCAACTATGGCTACACCTTC.

V and J are TRBV11-2 and TRBJ2-1; TRBD2 agrees at 8 bases. The V segment lost 1 base and the J segment 10 bases; nucleotides outside the gene matches: 9. Germline CDR1 reads SGHAT; CDR2 reads FQNNGV. This CDR3 is built from 15 residues. The CDR3 region has the DNA TGTGCCAGCAGCTTAGTAGCGGGGTTCCTACAGGAGCAGTTCTTC. Residues: CASSLVAGFLQEQFF.

The V and J genes are TRBV12-3 or TRBV12-4 and TRBJ1-2, with 9 bases identical to TRBD1. The CDR3 is 13 amino acids. The V segment lost 4 bases and the J segment 8 bases; nucleotides outside the gene matches: 5. This chain's CDR3 is CASSYGTGYGYTF. CDR3 DNA sequence: TGTGCCAGCAGTTACGGGACAGGGTACGGCTACACCTTC.

This chain joins TRBV28 and TRBJ1-6; D not resolved. Germline V gene data show CDR1 as MDHEN and CDR2 as SYDVKM. CDR3 length equals 15 residues. The V and J ends lost 5 bases and 8 bases respectively, with 16 bases between them. CDR3 in DNA: TGTGCCAGCAGTGAAACCGGAGTAATCCATTCACCCCTCCACTTT. Protein sequence: CASSETGVIHSPLHF.

The chain is built from TRBV5-8 and TRBJ2-3, with a possible D match to TRBD2 (7 bases). Trimming removed 4 bases from V and 3 bases from J, with 18 bases in between. Germline CDR1 reads SGHTS; CDR2 reads YDEGEE. This CDR3 region has 16 residues. The DNA for the CDR3 is TGTGCCAGCAGCCCTGCGAAGGGGGGGCGGACAGATACGCAGTATTTT. This encodes CASSPAKGGRTDTQYF.

The chain combines TRBV6-5 with TRBJ2-4, with D perhaps matching TRBD2 (7 bases). The length of the CDR3 is 15 residues. Trimming left V 7 bases short and J 6 bases short, with 19 bases between. Germline CDR1 reads MNHEY; CDR2 reads SVGAGI. This chain's CDR3 is CASKKWGGLGNIQYF. The CDR3 nucleotides are TGTGCCAGCAAGAAGTGGGGGGGCCTAGGAAACATTCAGTACTTC.

This clone was observed once. The chain carries TRBV28 and TRBJ1-4; 8 bases are shared with TRBD1. V dropped 8 bases and J dropped 5; count of bases not matched to a gene: 7. The CDR3 is 14 amino acids. CDR1 MDHEN and CDR2 SYDVKM come from the germline V gene. CDR3 loop: CASYNRGINEKLFF. Written as DNA, the CDR3 is TGTGCCAGCTACAACAGGGGGATCAATGAAAAACTGTTTTTT.

The chain has TRBV27 and TRBJ2-1; 9 bases agree with TRBD2. CDR3 length equals 16 residues. The V gene end was trimmed by 2 bases and the J gene end by 7 bases; junction bases not matched to a gene: 9. CDR1 MNHEY and CDR2 SMNVEV come from the germline V gene (reference sequence). CDR3 DNA: TGTGCCAGCAGTTTACTCGGGTCTAGCGGGAAGAATGAGCAGTTCTTC. It specifies CASSLLGSSGKNEQFF.

The chain carries TRBV5-6 and TRBJ2-7; 11 bases are a match to TRBD1. The CDR3 sequence is 16 residues long. J gave up 6 bases and V 3 bases, and 11 bases lay outside the gene matches. Germline V gene lookup returns CDR1 SGHDT and CDR2 YYEEEE. The CDR3 bases are TGTGCCAGCAGCTCCGGGACAGGGGGTTTCTCTAGCGAGCAGTACTTC. This sequence encodes CASSSGTGGFSSEQYF. Full variable domain (remainder filled in from reference TRBV5-6 and TRBJ2-7): DAGVTQSPTHLIKTRGQQVTLRCSPKSGHDTVSWYQQALGQGPQFIFQYYEEEERQRGNFPDRFSGHQFPNYSSELNVNALLLGDSALYLCASSSGTGGFSSEQYFGPGTRLTVT.

This clone has a single count. This CDR3 reads CASSLDRARADEQFF. DNA for the CDR3: TGCGCCAGCAGCCTGGACAGGGCCAGGGCCGATGAGCAGTTCTTC. The V and J genes are TRBV5-1 and TRBJ2-1, with 8 bases aligning to TRBD1. CDR3 length: 15 amino acids. Unmatched junction bases numbered 11, after V lost 4 bases and J lost 8 bases. The germline V gene has CDR1 SGHRS and CDR2 YFSETQ.

This sequence joins TRBV2 and TRBJ1-4, with D perhaps TRBD1 (6 bases). The V gene's germline CDR1 is SNHLY and CDR2 FYNNEI. CDR3 length equals 14 residues. The V end was cut by 7 bases, the J end by 0 bases, with 9 bases between. CDR3 loop: CASKGDTTNEKLFF. In DNA, the CDR3 is TGTGCCAGCAAGGGGGATACAACTAATGAAAAACTGTTTTTT.

The gene calls are TRBV25-1 and TRBJ1-2; TRBD1 matches 11 bases. Germline trimming cut 0 bases from V and 8 bases from J; bases unmatched to any gene: 5. The CDR3 has 15 residues. Germline CDR1 is MGHDK and CDR2 is SYGVNS. CDR3 residues: CASSEYWGQGDGYTF. CDR3 in DNA: TGTGCCAGCAGTGAATATTGGGGACAGGGGGACGGCTACACCTTC.

CDR3 coding DNA: TGTGCCAGTAGCCCCGCAGGGGGCGTTTACGGCTACACCTTC. It codes for CASSPAGGVYGYTF. This chain uses TRBV6-5 with TRBJ1-2; 8 bases are a match to TRBD1. The CDR3 runs to 14 residues. Germline CDR1 MNHEY, CDR2 SVGAGI. Trimming took 9 bases from V and 8 from J; bases not matched to a gene: 14.

J is TRBJ1-1 and V is TRBV9; D is unclear. The CDR3 contains 13 residues. Germline V gene sequence: CDR1 SGDLS, CDR2 YYNGEE. The ends were cut back, 1 base at V and 10 bases at J, with 14 bases in the middle. The CDR3 reads CASSVRVGSRAFF. The CDR3 DNA is TGTGCCAGCAGCGTACGAGTCGGTTCGAGAGCTTTCTTT.

This chain joins TRBV28 and TRBJ1-6; D remains ambiguous. Per germline, CDR1 MDHEN and CDR2 SYDVKM. V lost 10 bases, J lost 7 bases, and 8 bases lay in between. The CDR3 totals 11 residues. Here the CDR3 DNA reads TGTGCCACTTCCTCCAATTCACCCCTCCACTTT. This codes for CATSSNSPLHF.